This entry describes one TCR beta chain. This sample was taken from a study of blood T cell repertoires in COVID-19. Study-wide context: Nucleic acid was either cDNA or gDNA, and it came from T cells, B-cell-depleted T cells, or PBMCs.

CDR1 MGHRA and CDR2 YSYEKL come from the germline V gene. Trimming took 6 bases from V and 6 from J, leaving 15 bases between them. The length of the CDR3 is 14 residues. Using immunoSEQ multiplex PCR, the repertoire was profiled, and TCRdb retains in-frame clones only, with some absent. The sample has approximately 280,000 clones, about 88% seen once. The receptor was isolated from a woman aged 55-70 years with acute or convalescent COVID-19. The material sequenced was peripheral blood. J is TRBJ2-1 and V is TRBV4-1; weak D call: TRBD1 (5 bases). The CDR3 sequence: CASRPPGASNEQFF. In DNA form, the CDR3 reads TGCGCCAGCAGGCCTCCTGGGGCTAGCAATGAGCAGTTCTTC.